These 27 T cell receptor beta chains were sequenced from one sample in a study of control samples from healthy donors and cancer patients. Sequenced by immunoSEQ multiplex PCR; TCRdb stores in-frame clones only, minus some. The repertoire consists of 120,000 or so clones, with more than 75% occurring once and the leading ten covering about an eighth. Sequences were obtained from blood. The receptors shown here come from a man aged 25 to 40 in good health.

The chain carries TRBV3-1 (or the pseudogene TRBV3-2) and TRBJ1-2, with unresolved D. Germline V gene sequence: CDR1 LGHDT, CDR2 YNNKEL (reference sequence). V shed 6 bases and J shed 7 bases, with 9 bases lying between them. The length of the CDR3 is 11 residues. This chain's CDR3 is CASSRGAGYTF. The CDR3 nucleotides are TGTGCCAGCAGTCGTGGAGCTGGCTACACCTTC.

This chain connects TRBV5-1 to TRBJ1-3, with D possibly matching TRBD1 (5 bases). V was clipped by 7 bases and J by 5 bases, with 7 bases between them. Germline CDR1 SGHRS, CDR2 YFSETQ. CDR3 length equals 11 residues. The CDR3 bases are TGCGCCAGCGAGGGGAGAAACACCATATATTTT. Translating it yields CASEGRNTIYF.

This sequence joins TRBV7-9 and TRBJ2-2; either TRBD1 or TRBD2 may supply D (5 bases each). CDR1 and CDR2 from the germline V gene are SEHNR and FQNEAQ (reference sequence). V shed 8 bases and J shed 0 bases, with 13 bases lying between them. The CDR3 runs 15 residues. The CDR3 spells CASRPGTANTGELFF. CDR3 sequence (DNA): TGTGCCAGCCGTCCTGGGACCGCGAACACCGGGGAGCTGTTTTTT. Together with reference TRBV7-9 and TRBJ2-2, the CDR3 gives the full variable domain: DTGVSQNPRHKITKRGQNVTFRCDPISEHNRLYWYRQTLGQGPEFLTYFQNEAQLEKSRLLSDRFSAERPKGSFSTLEIQRTEQGDSAMYLCASRPGTANTGELFFGEGSRLTVL.

This chain joins TRBV24-1 and TRBJ2-5, with 9 bases identical to TRBD1. Germline assignment: CDR1 KGHDR and CDR2 SFDVKD. V was clipped by 4 bases and J by 4 bases; unmatched bases: 18. CDR3 length: 19 residues. The CDR3 coding sequence is TGTGCCACCAGTGACCGATACGCCGGGACAGGGTTGTTCTCAGAGACCCAGTACTTC. Residues: CATSDRYAGTGLFSETQYF.

The chain carries TRBV2 and TRBJ1-4; 10 bases are shared with TRBD1. V was clipped by 4 bases and J by 7 bases; unmatched bases: 6. Germline V gives CDR1 SNHLY, CDR2 FYNNEI. This CDR3 spans 15 amino acids. The CDR3 region has the DNA TGTGCCAGCAGTGTTTTCGGGACAGGGGCTGAAAAACTGTTTTTT. Residues: CASSVFGTGAEKLFF. The full variable domain, completed using reference TRBV2 and TRBJ1-4, is EPEVTQTPSHQVTQMGQEVILRCVPISNHLYFYWYRQILGQKVEFLVSFYNNEISEKSEIFDDQFSVERPDGSNFTLKIRSTKLEDSAMYFCASSVFGTGAEKLFFGSGTQLSVL.

This chain links TRBV7-2 with TRBJ1-5, with TRBD1 matching 8 bases. V dropped 6 bases and J dropped 6; count of bases not matched to a gene: 4. The V gene's germline CDR1 is SGHTA and CDR2 FQGNSA. The CDR3 consists of 13 residues. CDR3 loop: CASRRQGSQPQHF. The CDR3 DNA reads as TGTGCCAGCAGACGACAGGGGAGTCAGCCCCAGCATTTT. Variable domain in full (rest from reference TRBV7-2 and TRBJ1-5): GAGVSQSPSNKVTEKGKDVELRCDPISGHTALYWYRQSLGQGLEFLIYFQGNSAPDKSGLPSDRFSAERTGGSVSTLTIQRTQQEDSAVYLCASRRQGSQPQHFGDGTRLSIL.

This rearrangement joins TRBV6-1 to TRBJ1-4; no firm D call. The CDR3 is 16 amino acids. Germline loops: CDR1 MNHNS, CDR2 SASEGT. The V end lost 3 bases, the J end lost 7 bases, and 18 bases lay between the germline ends. CDR3 DNA: TGTGCCAGCAGTGATCACGGTTCCGGCGACGTTGAAAAACTGTTTTTT. Encoded protein: CASSDHGSGDVEKLFF.

This chain uses TRBV2 with TRBJ1-1; 8 positions agree with TRBD1. CDR1 is SNHLY, CDR2 FYNNEI, per germline. The CDR3 loop spans 13 amino acids. The V and J ends lost 8 bases and 1 base, in that order; junction bases with no gene match: 3. The CDR3 sequence is CASGGTGNTEAFF. The CDR3 region has the DNA TGTGCCAGCGGCGGGACAGGGAACACTGAAGCTTTCTTT. The whole variable domain, filled in from reference TRBV2 and TRBJ1-1, reads EPEVTQTPSHQVTQMGQEVILRCVPISNHLYFYWYRQILGQKVEFLVSFYNNEISEKSEIFDDQFSVERPDGSNFTLKIRSTKLEDSAMYFCASGGTGNTEAFFGQGTRLTVV.

The chain uses TRBV3-1 (or the pseudogene TRBV3-2) and TRBJ2-3; no firm D call. V dropped 2 bases and J dropped 3 bases, with 18 bases sitting between them. The CDR3 sequence is 17 residues long. Germline V CDR1 and CDR2: LGHDT, YNNKEL (reference sequence). The CDR3 region is CASSQPSPGVGTDTQYF. The CDR3 bases are TGTGCCAGCAGCCAACCTTCCCCTGGGGTGGGAACAGATACGCAGTATTTT.

This chain links TRBV15 with TRBJ2-4, with D possibly matching TRBD1 (5 bases). Germline V gene data show CDR1 as LNHNV and CDR2 as YYDKDF (reference sequence). Trimming left V 1 base short and J 7 bases short, with 8 bases between. This CDR3 is 13 amino acids long. CDR3 in amino acids: CATSRAGFNIQYF. The DNA of the CDR3 is TGTGCCACCAGCAGAGCAGGGTTTAACATTCAGTACTTC. The variable domain in full, with the rest retrieved from reference TRBV15 and TRBJ2-4, is DAMVIQNPRYQVTQFGKPVTLSCSQTLNHNVMYWYQQKSSQAPKLLFHYYDKDFNNEADTPDNFQSRRPNTSFCFLDIRSPGLGDTAMYLCATSRAGFNIQYFGAGTRLSVL.

The chain employs TRBV15 and TRBJ1-1; no clear D gene. The CDR3 spans 15 residues. Trimming removed 0 bases from V and 4 bases from J, with 12 bases in between. The germline V gene encodes CDR1 LNHNV and CDR2 YYDKDF (reference sequence). The CDR3 protein is CATSRDRQPGTEAFF. CDR3 DNA: TGTGCCACCAGCAGAGATCGTCAGCCGGGCACTGAAGCTTTCTTT. Variable domain in full (rest from reference TRBV15 and TRBJ1-1): DAMVIQNPRYQVTQFGKPVTLSCSQTLNHNVMYWYQQKSSQAPKLLFHYYDKDFNNEADTPDNFQSRRPNTSFCFLDIRSPGLGDTAMYLCATSRDRQPGTEAFFGQGTRLTVV.

The chain is built from TRBV24-1 and TRBJ2-3, with 8 nucleotides matching TRBD1. The J segment lost 4 bases and the V segment lost 4 bases, leaving 12 bases of the junction unmatched. The CDR3 covers 17 residues. Germline CDR1 and CDR2: KGHDR and SFDVKD. The DNA for the CDR3 is TGTGCCACCAGTGACTTGACAGGGGTGGGAGTTTCAGATACGCAGTATTTT. Protein: CATSDLTGVGVSDTQYF.

The J gene is TRBJ1-6, the V gene TRBV6-5; tentatively, D is TRBD1 (5 bases). The germline gives CDR1 MNHEY, CDR2 SVGAGI. Trimming pared 2 bases from V and 8 bases from J, leaving 13 bases between. The CDR3 is made up of 15 amino acids. DNA for the CDR3: TGTGCCAGCAGTTACAAGGGTTCGGGGGATTCACCCCTCCACTTT. Its protein is CASSYKGSGDSPLHF.

The chain recombines TRBV18 with TRBJ1-2; D ambiguous. The germline V gene encodes CDR1 KGHSH and CDR2 LQKENI. This CDR3 region has 14 residues. V gave up 6 bases and J gave up 3 bases, with 14 bases separating them. CDR3 amino acids: CASSPFARDYGYTF. The CDR3 DNA sequence: TGTGCCAGCTCCCCATTCGCACGAGACTATGGCTACACCTTC.

The chain combines TRBV5-4 with TRBJ2-3; TRBD2 is a possible D gene (5 bases). This CDR3 is 15 amino acids long. Per germline, CDR1 SGHNT and CDR2 YYREEE (reference sequence). Trimming cost V 0 bases and J 1 base, with 9 bases left between them. The CDR3 sequence: CASSLGGQGTDTQYF. Here the CDR3 DNA reads TGTGCCAGCAGCTTGGGCGGGCAGGGCACAGATACGCAGTATTTT.

The chain is built from TRBV24-1 and TRBJ1-5, with D perhaps matching TRBD1 (5 bases). V dropped 4 bases and J dropped 3 bases, with 9 bases sitting between them. This CDR3 region has 14 residues. The germline V gene has CDR1 KGHDR and CDR2 SFDVKD. The CDR3 sequence: CATSEGTSNQPQHF. The CDR3 DNA reads as TGTGCCACCAGTGAAGGGACCTCCAATCAGCCCCAGCATTTT.

CDR3 DNA: TGTGCCAGCAGCTTAGGAGGGGGCAGGGGGCAGTACTTC. It codes for CASSLGGGRGQYF. The chain recombines TRBV7-2 with TRBJ2-7, with TRBD1 matching 7 bases. The CDR3 is 13 residues long. Germline trimming cut 1 base from V and 9 bases from J; bases unmatched to any gene: 6. Germline CDR1 SGHTA, CDR2 FQGNSA.

This chain connects TRBV5-5 to TRBJ2-7; TRBD2 agrees at 10 bases. Germline trimming cut 2 bases from V and 4 bases from J; bases unmatched to any gene: 3. This CDR3 has 14 residues. Germline V gene data show CDR1 as SGHKS and CDR2 as YYEKEE (reference sequence). The DNA for the CDR3 is TGTGCCAGCAGCTTACTAGCGGGGTTTTACGAGCAGTACGTC. It codes for CASSLLAGFYEQYV.

CDR3: CASSLWGAGTEAFF. The CDR3 coding sequence is TGTGCCAGCAGCTTGTGGGGGGCGGGCACTGAAGCTTTCTTT. This chain joins TRBV5-4 and TRBJ1-1; maybe TRBD1 (6 bases). V gave up 1 base and J gave up 4 bases, with 11 bases separating them. The CDR3 length is 14 residues. Germline V gene data show CDR1 as SGHNT and CDR2 as YYREEE (reference sequence).

This clone was detected only a few times. The chain has TRBV11-2 and TRBJ1-5, with no clear D. Germline V gene lookup returns CDR1 SGHAT and CDR2 FQNNGV. Trimming pared 4 bases from V and 0 bases from J, leaving 10 bases between. The CDR3 length is 15 residues. DNA for the CDR3: TGTGCCAGCAGCTCCGGGAAAAATAGCAATCAGCCCCAGCATTTT. The encoded protein is CASSSGKNSNQPQHF.

This chain uses TRBV9 with TRBJ1-2; D possibly corresponds to TRBD1 (5 bases). V was clipped by 0 bases and J by 5 bases, with 11 bases between them. CDR1 is SGDLS and CDR2 is YYNGEE in the germline V gene. The CDR3 contains 14 residues. The CDR3 DNA reads as TGTGCCAGCAGCGTAGGAGACAGAGAGTATGGCTACACCTTC. Protein product: CASSVGDREYGYTF.

This clone was counted at least ten times. The chain couples TRBV18 to TRBJ2-2, with D possibly TRBD1 on 6 matching bases. The germline CDR1 and CDR2 sequences are KGHSH and LQKENI. V was shortened by 0 bases and J by 0 bases, with 8 bases between the two germline ends. This CDR3 has 16 amino acids. CDR3 in amino acids: CASSPPNRANTGELFF. The CDR3 DNA reads as TGTGCCAGCTCACCACCCAACAGGGCGAACACCGGGGAGCTGTTTTTT.

The J gene is TRBJ1-4, the V gene TRBV7-6, with D hard to call. The CDR3 length is 14 residues. Between the trimmed V and J ends, which lost 2 bases and 8 bases, there was a span of 12 bases. CDR1 is SGHVS and CDR2 is FNYEAQ in the germline V gene. This CDR3 reads CASSLTERGEKLFF. The CDR3 DNA reads TGTGCCAGCAGCTTAACGGAAAGAGGAGAAAAACTGTTTTTT.

The chain couples TRBV14 to TRBJ1-1, with 7 bases lining up with TRBD1. Germline V gives CDR1 SGHDN, CDR2 FVKESK. The CDR3 runs to 13 residues. V dropped 1 base and J dropped 7; count of bases not matched to a gene: 3. CDR3 DNA: TGTGCCAGCAGCCAAGGGACAGGCCTTGAAGCTTTCTTT. Its translation: CASSQGTGLEAFF.

This clone was seen a single time. The chain is built from TRBV6-5 and TRBJ2-5; 7 bases are a match to TRBD1. This CDR3 comprises 14 residues. CDR1 is MNHEY, CDR2 SVGAGI, per germline. V was clipped by 6 bases and J by 0 bases; unmatched bases: 4. In nucleotides, the CDR3 is TGTGCCAGCAGAAGGGACAGTCACCAAGAGACCCAGTACTTC. Its protein is CASRRDSHQETQYF.

The chain uses TRBV27 and TRBJ1-3; 8 nucleotides match TRBD1. The CDR3 has 15 amino acids. Germline trimming cut 5 bases from V and 5 bases from J; bases unmatched to any gene: 8. Germline-derived CDR1 and CDR2 are MNHEY and SMNVEV (reference sequence). The CDR3 protein is CASSPGQEFRNTIYF. DNA of the CDR3: TGTGCCAGCAGTCCGGGACAGGAATTTCGAAACACCATATATTTT.

The V gene is TRBV19, the J gene TRBJ2-5; D call uncertain. Between the trimmed V and J ends, which lost 1 base and 5 bases, there was a span of 5 bases. The V gene's germline CDR1 is LNHDA and CDR2 SQIVND (reference sequence). The CDR3 has 12 residues. CDR3 in amino acids: CASSIGYETQYF. In DNA form, the CDR3 reads TGTGCCAGTAGTATAGGGTACGAGACCCAGTACTTC.